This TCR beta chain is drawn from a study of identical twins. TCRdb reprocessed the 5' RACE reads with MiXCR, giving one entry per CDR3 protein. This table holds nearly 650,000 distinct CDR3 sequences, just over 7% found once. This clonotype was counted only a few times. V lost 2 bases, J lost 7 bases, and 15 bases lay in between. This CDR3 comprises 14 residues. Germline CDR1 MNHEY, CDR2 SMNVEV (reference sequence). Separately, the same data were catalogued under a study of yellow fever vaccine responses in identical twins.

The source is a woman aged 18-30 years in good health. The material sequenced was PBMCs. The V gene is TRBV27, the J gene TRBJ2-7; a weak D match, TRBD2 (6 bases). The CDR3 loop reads CASSLSGTDGEQYV. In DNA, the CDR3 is TGTGCCAGCAGTTTAAGTGGGACTGATGGGGAGCAGTACGTC.